This TCR beta chain was sequenced for a study of cytomegalovirus exposure and HLA in healthy donors. Primers for the PCR totalled 60 Vbeta and 13 Jbeta. The method was immunoSEQ multiplex PCR; TCRdb's version includes in-frame clones alone and lacks a portion of them. Listed are 150,000 to 200,000 clones; 1% to 1.5% falls within the top ten. There are 14 residues in the CDR3. CDR1 is SGHDT, CDR2 YYEEEE, per germline. V lost 7 bases and J 5 bases, leaving 18 bases between the germline ends. Sequenced input: PBMCs. The source of this sequence is a woman aged 55-75 years in good health and CMV-seronegative. The V call is TRBV5-6, the J call TRBJ2-5; a possible D gene is TRBD1 (5 bases). The CDR3 nucleotides are TGTGCCAGCTCTGTGGGGCCCACGCCCGAGACCCAGTACTTC. Its protein is CASSVGPTPETQYF.